This is a list of T cell receptor beta chains from one sample in a study of cytomegalovirus exposure and HLA in healthy donors. Clones were read by immunoSEQ multiplex PCR, and TCRdb kept only the in-frame ones, dropping some. The sample holds about 120,000 clones, roughly 83% seen once. Sequencing was carried out using PBMCs. Receptor source: a man younger than 40 in good health and CMV-seropositive. Both conserved end residues are part of each CDR3. A D gene is named only where the DNA matches it firmly. Expanded clones get a size class; other rows say once, few or many, or leave the size out.

TRBV2	.	TRBJ1-4	.	CASRSPTVNEKLFF	TGTGCCAGCAGGTCTCCGACAGTTAATGAAAAACTGTTTTTT
TRBV28	.	TRBJ1-1	.	CASSYPMNTEAFF	TGTGCCAGCAGTTATCCCATGAACACTGAAGCTTTCTTT
TRBV5-5	.	TRBJ1-1	few	CASSFEQAANTEAFF	TGTGCCAGCAGCTTCGAACAGGCGGCGAACACTGAAGCTTTCTTT
TRBV5-1	TRBD1	TRBJ2-2	.	CASSTDRANTGELFF	TGCGCCAGCAGCACCGACAGGGCGAACACCGGGGAGCTGTTTTTT
TRBV7-2	TRBD2	TRBJ2-3	.	CASSIQGTSVYF	TGTGCCAGCAGCATTCAGGGGACTAGCGTCTATTTT
TRBV13	.	TRBJ1-1	.	CASRSEIDPPIEAFF	TGTGCCAGCAGGAGTGAAATAGATCCCCCTATTGAAGCTTTCTTT
TRBV6-5	TRBD1	TRBJ1-1	.	CASSYSFTGVSEAFF	TGTGCCAGCAGTTACTCGTTTACAGGGGTTTCTGAAGCTTTCTTT
TRBV27	.	TRBJ1-2	.	CASSPFNREDGYTF	TGTGCCAGCAGTCCATTTAACAGGGAAGACGGCTACACCTTC
TRBV2	.	TRBJ1-1	.	CASRDYRNTEAFF	TGTGCCAGCAGGGATTACAGGAACACTGAAGCTTTCTTT
TRBV9	.	TRBJ1-2	.	CASSVVVSANYGYTF	TGTGCCAGCAGCGTAGTGGTCTCAGCTAACTATGGCTACACCTTC
TRBV7-3	.	TRBJ2-5	.	CASSQGLRETQYF	TGTGCCAGCAGCCAGGGACTGAGGGAGACCCAGTACTTC
TRBV28	TRBD2	TRBJ2-1	.	CASSRGPGLAGVNEQFF	TGTGCCAGCAGTCGCGGGCCGGGACTAGCGGGAGTAAATGAGCAGTTCTTC
TRBV19	TRBD1	TRBJ1-4	few	CASSIVIGQGGEKLFF	TGTGCCAGTAGTATCGTGATCGGACAGGGCGGTGAAAAACTGTTTTTT
TRBV28	TRBD2	TRBJ2-7	.	CASSFFGTSGIAEQYF	TGTGCCAGCAGTTTCTTCGGGACTAGCGGGATCGCCGAGCAGTACTTC
TRBV27	TRBD1	TRBJ1-4	.	CASSLNRGYEKLFF	TGTGCCAGCAGTTTAAACAGGGGATATGAAAAACTGTTTTTT
TRBV7-9	.	TRBJ1-5	.	CASSLADNQPQHF	TGTGCCAGCAGCTTGGCCGACAATCAGCCCCAGCATTTT
TRBV5-1	.	TRBJ1-5	.	CASSLGGGSNQPQHF	TGCGCCAGCAGCTTGGGGGGGGGCAGCAATCAGCCCCAGCATTTT
TRBV29-1	.	TRBJ2-3	few	CSVESDKSTDTQYF	TGCAGCGTTGAATCGGACAAGAGCACAGATACGCAGTATTTT
TRBV7-3	TRBD2	TRBJ2-1	.	CASSLGGGRAGGEQFF	TGTGCCAGCAGCTTGGGGGGAGGTCGGGCGGGGGGAGAGCAGTTCTTC
TRBV11-2	TRBD2	TRBJ2-7	.	CASSHLGGGYEQYF	TGTGCCAGCAGCCACCTTGGCGGGGGGTACGAGCAGTACTTC
TRBV19	.	TRBJ1-3	.	CASSRIRGSGNTIYF	TGTGCCAGTAGTAGAATCAGGGGCTCTGGAAACACCATATATTTT
TRBV4-3	.	TRBJ1-2	.	CASSQRSVRGALYGYTF	TGCGCCAGCAGCCAAAGATCGGTCCGGGGGGCGCTTTATGGCTACACCTTC
TRBV11-3	.	TRBJ1-6	.	CASSSYRVNSPLHF	TGTGCCAGCAGCTCTTACAGGGTTAATTCACCCCTCCACTTT
TRBV28	.	TRBJ2-7	.	CAITGNSYEQYF	TGTGCCATCACGGGAAACTCCTACGAGCAGTACTTC
TRBV6-1	TRBD1	TRBJ1-2	.	CASSGPGQGREGYSYTF	TGTGCCAGCAGTGGGCCGGGACAGGGTAGGGAAGGCTATAGCTACACCTTC
TRBV28	.	TRBJ1-3	once	CASSLRSTVGGPGNTIYF	TGTGCCAGCAGTTTGAGAAGCACCGTGGGGGGGCCGGGAAACACCATATATTTT
TRBV4-2	.	TRBJ2-6	.	CASSQDPLRAGSGANVLTF	TGTGCCAGCAGCCAAGACCCACTGCGAGCCGGCTCTGGGGCCAACGTCCTGACTTTC
TRBV5-1	.	TRBJ2-2	.	CASSLEPMTGELFF	TGCGCCAGCAGCTTGGAGCCGATGACCGGGGAGCTGTTTTTT
TRBV15	.	TRBJ1-1	.	CATTRLLEMNTEAFF	TGTGCCACCACGCGGCTCCTTGAGATGAACACTGAAGCTTTCTTT
TRBV6-4	.	TRBJ1-1	.	CASRLNAGTEAFF	TGTGCCAGCAGATTAAACGCCGGCACTGAAGCTTTCTTT
TRBV7-2	TRBD1	TRBJ1-2	.	CASSLVSGGGNYGYTF	TGTGCCAGCAGCTTAGTATCAGGGGGTGGTAACTATGGCTACACCTTC
TRBV5-4	.	TRBJ2-6	few	CASSSGGPTGANVLTF	TGTGCCAGCAGCTCCGGGGGACCGACTGGGGCCAACGTCCTGACTTTC
TRBV16	TRBD1	TRBJ1-5	few	CASSPGTGKGQPQHF	TGTGCCAGCAGTCCCGGGACAGGGAAAGGACAGCCCCAGCATTTT
TRBV6-6	.	TRBJ1-1	.	CASRGGKGAEAFF	TGTGCCAGCAGGGGCGGAAAAGGGGCTGAAGCTTTCTTT
TRBV27	.	TRBJ2-2	.	CASSFLLSGELFF	TGTGCCAGCAGTTTTTTACTTTCCGGGGAGCTGTTTTTT
TRBV9	TRBD1	TRBJ2-4	.	CASSADGTGAIQYF	TGTGCCAGCAGCGCAGACGGGACAGGGGCCATTCAGTACTTC
TRBV7-9	.	TRBJ1-2	.	CSSSWDTYGYTF	TGTTCCAGCAGCTGGGACACTTATGGCTACACCTTC
TRBV6-1	.	TRBJ1-2	.	CASSEHNYGYTF	TGTGCCAGCAGTGAACATAACTATGGCTACACCTTC
TRBV7-2	TRBD1	TRBJ2-7	.	CASSPRDRGLGEQYF	TGTGCCAGCAGCCCCAGGGACAGGGGGCTTGGCGAGCAGTACTTC